One sample yielded the 20 T cell receptor beta chains listed below, sequenced in a study of T cells in women clearing cervical HPV infection. Generated by immunoSEQ multiplex PCR, the TCRdb table keeps only in-frame clones and is missing some. In total, the table holds about 33,000 clones. The sample taken for sequencing was blood buffy coat. These TCRs come from a woman between 18 and 70 years old with a cervical HPV16 infection that either progressed to CIN3+ or cleared (not recorded which).

About this clone itself: The read stops 3 residues short of the end of the CDR3; the missing end is completed from the germline J gene. The V gene is TRBV5-4, the J gene TRBJ1-1; 9 bases fit TRBD1. CDR1 is SGHNT, CDR2 YYREEE, per germline (reference sequence). This CDR3 comprises 15 residues. Unmatched junction bases numbered 3, after V lost 2 bases and J lost 1 base. CDR3 in amino acids: CASSFWTGENTEAFF. CDR3 DNA, as far as it was read: TGTGCCAGCAGCTTCTGGACAGGGGAGAACACTGAA.

Worth noting for this clone: The read terminates 3 residues before the CDR3 end, so the remaining end is supplied by the germline J gene. V usage is TRBV5-1 and J usage is TRBJ2-5; 9 bases line up with TRBD1. Germline values: CDR1 SGHRS, CDR2 YFSETQ. Germline trimming cut 0 bases from V and 4 bases from J; bases unmatched to any gene: 1. The CDR3 contains 14 residues. CDR3 DNA, as far as it was read: TGCGCCAGCAGCTTGGGACAGGGGGGAGAGACC. It yields the protein CASSLGQGGET. The complete CDR3 reads CASSLGQGGETQYF.

Note on this clone: The read ends 3 residues shy of where the CDR3 ends; the end is completed using the germline J gene. The chain uses TRBV7-3 and TRBJ1-6; no clear D gene. V was cut by 2 bases and J by 7 bases, with 6 bases left in between. This CDR3 is built from 13 residues. The V gene's germline CDR1 is SGHTA and CDR2 FQGTGA. Here the CDR3 reads CASSLSGNSPLHF. CDR3 DNA, as far as it was read: TGTGCCAGCAGCTTATCGGGGAATTCACCC.

Worth noting for this clone: Read coverage stops 3 residues before the CDR3 terminus; the germline J gene supplies the remainder. The chain joins TRBV19 to TRBJ2-1; 9 bases are shared with TRBD1. This CDR3 comprises 18 residues. The trim removed 4 bases at V and 0 bases at J, leaving 10 bases unmatched. Germline loops: CDR1 LNHDA, CDR2 SQIVND (reference sequence). CDR3 DNA, as far as it was read: TGTGCCAGTAGTAAAGTCTCGGGACAGGGCTTCTCCTACAATGAG. It encodes CASSKVSGQGFSYNE. Given in full, the CDR3 is CASSKVSGQGFSYNEQFF.

On this clone itself: With the read ending 3 residues before the CDR3 end, the germline J gene is used to fill in that end. The chain links TRBV19 to TRBJ1-4; D remains unclear. This CDR3 is 15 amino acids long. CDR1 and CDR2 from the germline V gene are LNHDA and SQIVND (reference sequence). The V and J ends lost 3 bases and 5 bases respectively, with 13 bases between them. The DNA read from the CDR3 is TGTGCCAGTAGTATCCCGGAGGGTTCGAATGAAAAA. Translation: CASSIPEGSNEK. The complete CDR3 sequence is CASSIPEGSNEKLFF.

As regards this clone: The CDR3 goes on 3 residues after the read ends, and that part is filled in from the germline J gene. This sequence joins TRBV14 and TRBJ2-3; 7 positions match TRBD1. CDR1 SGHDN and CDR2 FVKESK come from the germline V gene. The V segment lost 3 bases and the J segment 7 bases; nucleotides outside the gene matches: 7. The CDR3 is 14 amino acids. CDR3 sequence: CASSHYRGKNTQYF. CDR3 DNA, as far as it was read: TGTGCCAGCAGCCACTACAGGGGTAAAAATACG.

Of note for this clone: The CDR3 end lies 3 residues beyond the end of the read and is filled in from the germline J gene. The J gene is TRBJ2-4, the V gene TRBV18; 7 bases line up with TRBD1. CDR3 length equals 15 residues. Per germline, CDR1 KGHSH and CDR2 LQKENI. CDR3 protein: CASSLRQGLGYGQYF. CDR3 DNA (partial): TGTGCCAGCTCATTACGACAGGGATTGGGCTATGGT.

As for this clone: At one end the junction does not follow the germline gene, possibly because of a read error. The read comes to an end 3 residues before the CDR3 does, leaving the germline J gene to fill in the end. The chain combines TRBV7-7 with TRBJ2-5, with D unresolved. This CDR3 contains 15 residues. Germline CDR1 is SSHAT and CDR2 is FNYEAQ (reference sequence). CDR3 amino acids: CASSLGLIPQETQYF. The part of the CDR3 DNA that was read is TGTGCTAGCAGCTTAGGTCTAATCCCCCAAGAGACC. The variable domain in full, completed from reference TRBV7-7 and TRBJ2-5, reads GAGVSQSPRYKVTKRGQDVTLRCDPISSHATLYWYQQALGQGPEFLTYFNYEAQPDKSGLPSDRFSAERPEGSISTLTIQRTEQRDSAMYRCASSLGLIPQETQYFGPGTRLLVL.

Comments on this clone: The CDR3 end is not reached by the read, which stops 3 residues before it; the germline J gene fills it in. The chain is built from TRBV29-1 and TRBJ2-3; TRBD1 is a possible D gene (6 bases). The CDR3 length is 15 residues. Trimming removed 7 bases from V and 0 bases from J, with 17 bases in between. Germline assignment: CDR1 SQVTM and CDR2 ANQGSEA. The sequenced CDR3 bases are TGCAGCGCGCCGGGACAAGGAACTAGCACAGATACG. Translation gives CSAPGQGTSTDT. The whole CDR3 reads CSAPGQGTSTDTQYF.

Concerning this clone: The CDR3 end is not reached by the read, which stops 3 residues before it; the germline J gene fills it in. The genes are TRBV5-4 and TRBJ2-2; 9 bases map to TRBD1. The CDR3 totals 15 residues. V lost 4 bases and J lost 2; bases outside the gene matches: 3. Per the germline V gene, CDR1 is SGHNT and CDR2 is YYREEE (reference sequence). The chain's CDR3 is CASSDRGANTGELFF. Incomplete CDR3 DNA: TGTGCCAGCAGCGACAGGGGGGCAAACACCGGGGAG.

A word on this clone: The read terminates 3 residues before the CDR3 end, so the remaining end is supplied by the germline J gene. The J gene is TRBJ2-5, the V gene TRBV20-1; TRBD1 aligns across 12 bases. CDR3 length: 15 amino acids. Unmatched junction bases numbered 12, after V lost 8 bases and J lost 5 bases. Germline CDR1 is DFQATT and CDR2 is SNEGSKA (reference sequence). The CDR3 loop is CSWGDRGLAEETQYF. CDR3 bases read: TGCAGTTGGGGGGACAGGGGGCTGGCCGAGGAGACC.

CDR3 DNA, as far as it was read: TGCAGTGCTAGAGATACCGGACTAGCTGGTAACATT. Translation gives CSARDTGLAGNI. The whole CDR3 region reads CSARDTGLAGNIQYF. The chain uses TRBV20-1 and TRBJ2-4, with TRBD2 matching over 8 bases. The sequenced fragment ends 3 residues before the CDR3 boundary, so the rest is inferred from the germline J gene. This CDR3 has 15 residues. Germline CDR1 reads DFQATT; CDR2 reads SNEGSKA (reference sequence). Germline trimming cut 0 bases from V and 7 bases from J; bases unmatched to any gene: 8.

About this clone: The sequence runs out 3 residues before the end of the CDR3; the remainder is reconstructed from the germline J gene. This sequence joins TRBV20-1 and TRBJ2-2, with 8 bases that match TRBD1. Losses at the gene ends were 0 bases for V and 5 bases for J; bases not matched to a gene: 5. The CDR3 totals 15 residues. The germline CDR1 and CDR2 sequences are DFQATT and SNEGSKA (reference sequence). Incomplete CDR3 DNA: TGCAGTGCTAGAGATAACAGGGGGGAGACCGGGGAG. Its translation is CSARDNRGETGE. The full CDR3 protein is CSARDNRGETGELFF.

Concerning this clone itself: The CDR3 end lies 3 residues beyond the end of the read and is filled in from the germline J gene. The V gene is TRBV5-1, the J gene TRBJ1-1; D is unclear. With 0 bases removed from V and 0 bases from J, the gap between germline ends came to 15 bases. The CDR3 extends over 17 amino acids. Germline assignment: CDR1 SGHRS and CDR2 YFSETQ. The CDR3 loop reads CASSLGGRYFMNTEAFF. The CDR3 DNA, read in part, is TGCGCCAGCAGCTTGGGTGGTCGCTACTTCATGAACACTGAA.

Concerning this clone: The read ends 3 residues early relative to the CDR3; the germline J gene fills the gap. The chain combines TRBV6-4 with TRBJ1-1; TRBD1 matches at 11 bases. Germline loops: CDR1 MRHNA, CDR2 SNTAGT. V shed 4 bases and J 4 bases; nucleotides not matched to a gene: 5. The CDR3 has 15 amino acids. The CDR3 loop is CASSGTGGEVTEAFF. The sequenced CDR3 bases are TGTGCCAGCAGTGGGACAGGGGGCGAGGTCACTGAA.

About this clone itself: From the germline J gene comes the end of the CDR3, since the read stops 3 residues before it. The chain carries TRBV2 and TRBJ1-5; D gene unclear. CDR1 and CDR2 (germline): SNHLY, FYNNEI. The CDR3 contains 14 residues. The part of the CDR3 DNA that was read is TGTGCCAGCAGTGTGAACTGGATCACAGATCCC. Encoded protein: CASSVNWITDP. The complete CDR3 sequence is CASSVNWITDPQHF. Full variable domain (rest looked up from reference TRBV2 and TRBJ1-5): EPEVTQTPSHQVTQMGQEVILRCVPISNHLYFYWYRQILGQKVEFLVSFYNNEISEKSEIFDDQFSVERPDGSNFTLKIRSTKLEDSAMYFCASSVNWITDPQHFGDGTRLSIL.

Comments on this clone: The DNA ends 3 residues before the CDR3 does, and the rest of the CDR3 is filled in from the germline J gene. V usage is TRBV2 and J usage is TRBJ2-1; 11 nucleotides match TRBD2. The V gene end was trimmed by 5 bases and the J gene end by 8 bases; junction bases not matched to a gene: 11. The CDR3 consists of 16 residues. Germline CDR1 is SNHLY and CDR2 is FYNNEI. This CDR3 is CASSPLAGDDNDEQFF. The part of the CDR3 DNA that was read is TGTGCCAGCAGTCCACTAGCGGGAGATGATAACGATGAG.

A remark on this clone: The missing CDR3 end, 3 residues past where the read stops, is filled in from the germline J gene. This sequence joins TRBV2 and TRBJ2-3; 8 nucleotides line up with TRBD2. The CDR3 contains 16 residues. The trim removed 8 bases at V and 2 bases at J, leaving 12 bases unmatched. CDR1 and CDR2 (germline): SNHLY, FYNNEI. The CDR3 bases that were read are TGTGCCAGCCAGCGGGAGATCCCCCTACCCACAGATACG. It codes for CASQREIPLPTDT. The full CDR3 protein is CASQREIPLPTDTQYF.

Details on this clone: The read gets to within 3 residues of the CDR3 end, and the germline J gene fills in the rest. The genes are TRBV4-1 and TRBJ2-3, with D tentatively TRBD2 (5 bases). CDR3 length: 12 residues. The germline CDR1 and CDR2 sequences are MGHRA and YSYEKL. Deletions cut 4 bases from V and 6 bases from J, with 8 bases between. The part of the CDR3 DNA that was read is TGCGCCAGCAGCCTTGGACTCGATACG. The encoded protein is CASSLGLDT. In full, the CDR3 reads CASSLGLDTQYF.

Comments on this clone: The read comes to an end 3 residues before the CDR3 does, leaving the germline J gene to fill in the end. The genes are TRBV6-4 and TRBJ1-4; 8 positions agree with TRBD1. CDR1 MRHNA and CDR2 SNTAGT come from the germline V gene. The trim removed 2 bases at V and 7 bases at J, leaving 21 bases unmatched. The CDR3 length is 20 residues. The CDR3 loop reads CASSDISSDREGIIGEKLFF. CDR3 DNA, as far as it was read: TGTGCCAGCAGTGACATTTCCTCGGACAGGGAAGGTATTATTGGTGAAAAA.